The rows below give T cell receptor beta chains drawn from one sample of a study of PD-1 blockade in mismatch repair-deficient tumors. Libraries were prepared by immunoSEQ multiplex PCR; TCRdb keeps only in-frame clonotypes and omits some of them. The sample yields roughly 50,000 clones, approximately 78% seen once. The sample consisted of peripheral blood, taken 4 weeks after starting pembrolizumab. These receptors all come from an adult with mismatch repair-deficient cancer. Both conserved end residues are trimmed from each CDR3. The D gene is left open where the match is weak. Clone size is stated in some rows and not others, as once, few, many or a class when expanded.

d_call: TRBD2; v_call: TRBV30; clone_size: NA; cdr3_aa: AWNPGLGNHEQY
d_call: NA; v_call: TRBV18; clone_size: NA; cdr3_aa: ASSPSSESYGYT
d_call: TRBD2; v_call: TRBV7-6; clone_size: NA; cdr3_aa: ASSYSGSANTGELF
d_call: TRBD2; v_call: TRBV23-1; clone_size: few; cdr3_aa: ASSQAGGVSYEQY
d_call: NA; v_call: TRBV7-9; clone_size: NA; cdr3_aa: ASSLGWAGEQF
d_call: NA; v_call: TRBV9; clone_size: NA; cdr3_aa: ASSTVRGLSGANVLT
d_call: NA; v_call: TRBV2; clone_size: NA; cdr3_aa: ASTRGGEQF
d_call: NA; v_call: TRBV6-1; clone_size: NA; cdr3_aa: ASSDWFYEQY
d_call: TRBD1; v_call: TRBV18; clone_size: NA; cdr3_aa: ASSPPDREDRNEQF
d_call: TRBD1; v_call: TRBV18; clone_size: few; cdr3_aa: ASSPGQGAYEQY
d_call: NA; v_call: TRBV6-6; clone_size: once; cdr3_aa: ASSFGVDTGELF
d_call: NA; v_call: TRBV21-1; clone_size: NA; cdr3_aa: ASSVSREDSNQPQH
d_call: NA; v_call: TRBV4-2; clone_size: once; cdr3_aa: ASSQDPGPYEQY
d_call: NA; v_call: TRBV27; clone_size: NA; cdr3_aa: ASSFLPGELF
d_call: NA; v_call: TRBV2; clone_size: NA; cdr3_aa: ASRPSGKDTQY
d_call: TRBD1; v_call: TRBV9; clone_size: NA; cdr3_aa: ASSPTTGEGNEQF
d_call: NA; v_call: TRBV27; clone_size: NA; cdr3_aa: ASRRGQGNEKLF
d_call: NA; v_call: TRBV4-3; clone_size: NA; cdr3_aa: ASSQEGLGEGDTQY
d_call: TRBD1; v_call: TRBV4-1; clone_size: few; cdr3_aa: ASSQTGQGGGNQPQH
d_call: NA; v_call: TRBV29-1; clone_size: NA; cdr3_aa: SVGEGDYGYT
d_call: TRBD2; v_call: TRBV7-9; clone_size: few; cdr3_aa: ASSSSGSSYEQY
d_call: NA; v_call: TRBV7-8; clone_size: NA; cdr3_aa: ASSRTLNTEAF
d_call: NA; v_call: TRBV6-5; clone_size: NA; cdr3_aa: ASSQTRQPRLPQH
d_call: TRBD1; v_call: TRBV29-1; clone_size: NA; cdr3_aa: SVEGQGREQY